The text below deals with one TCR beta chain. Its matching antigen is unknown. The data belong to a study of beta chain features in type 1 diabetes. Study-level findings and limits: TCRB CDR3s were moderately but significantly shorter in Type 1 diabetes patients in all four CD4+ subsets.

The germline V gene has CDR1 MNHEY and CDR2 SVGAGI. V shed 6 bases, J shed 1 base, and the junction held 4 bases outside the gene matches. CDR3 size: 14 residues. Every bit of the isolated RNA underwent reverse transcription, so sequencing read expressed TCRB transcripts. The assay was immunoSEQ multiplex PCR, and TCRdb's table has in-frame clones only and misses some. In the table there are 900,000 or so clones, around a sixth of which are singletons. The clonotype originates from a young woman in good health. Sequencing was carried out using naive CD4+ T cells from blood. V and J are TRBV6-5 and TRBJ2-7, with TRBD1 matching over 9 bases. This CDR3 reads CASRHRGQSYEQYF. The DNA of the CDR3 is TGTGCCAGCAGACACAGGGGGCAATCCTACGAGCAGTACTTC.